This TCR beta chain was identified during a study of monozygotic twins with inflammatory bowel disease. General observations from the study: Backing was not found for a single strong signal or clonotype associated with IBD. Clonotypes shared with others were fewer in IBD patients than in healthy twins, especially with disease activity.

As for this clonotype: The antigen remains undetermined.

The CDR3 consists of 14 residues. Eight reactions per sample, run separately, yielded cDNA. TCRdb re-called the 5' RACE reads, yielding one record per CDR3 amino acid sequence without DNA. This sample lists some 450,000 distinct CDR3 sequences; its ten largest clones have 2.4%. The chain is built from TRBV12-3 or TRBV12-4 and TRBJ1-2. The sequencing sample was made of blood. The receptor's source is a human donor with ulcerative colitis or Crohn's disease, or a healthy co-twin of an affected twin (not recorded which). The CDR3 loop reads CASSLEEGFYGYTF.